This TCR beta chain was captured by sequencing in a study of T cell responses to AZD1222 COVID-19 vaccine. The data were produced by immunoSEQ multiplex PCR, yet TCRdb's version contains in-frame clones alone and is incomplete. The data show under 90,000 clones, 80% to 90% seen once. Germline V gives CDR1 ENHRY, CDR2 SYGVKD. CDR3 size: 16 residues. Trimming pared 0 bases from V and 9 bases from J, leaving 18 bases between. General study results and limits: Repertoires were sampled only after the peak T cell response. Baseline seropositivity occurred in only 5 to 7 AZD1222 recipients. Regions left unmutated in variants are reportedly the target of nearly half of spike-specific TCRs.

This clone occurred a few times. Its antigen remains unknown. V usage is TRBV10-3 and J usage is TRBJ2-1, with D perhaps TRBD2 (7 bases). The TCR sequence derives from an adult who received the AZD1222 COVID-19 vaccine. This specimen was peripheral blood, taken 28 days after the second AZD1222 dose. DNA for the CDR3: TGTGCCATCAGTGAGTCGAACGGGGGGCCGAGGAGTGAGCAGTTCTTC. It yields the protein CAISESNGGPRSEQFF.